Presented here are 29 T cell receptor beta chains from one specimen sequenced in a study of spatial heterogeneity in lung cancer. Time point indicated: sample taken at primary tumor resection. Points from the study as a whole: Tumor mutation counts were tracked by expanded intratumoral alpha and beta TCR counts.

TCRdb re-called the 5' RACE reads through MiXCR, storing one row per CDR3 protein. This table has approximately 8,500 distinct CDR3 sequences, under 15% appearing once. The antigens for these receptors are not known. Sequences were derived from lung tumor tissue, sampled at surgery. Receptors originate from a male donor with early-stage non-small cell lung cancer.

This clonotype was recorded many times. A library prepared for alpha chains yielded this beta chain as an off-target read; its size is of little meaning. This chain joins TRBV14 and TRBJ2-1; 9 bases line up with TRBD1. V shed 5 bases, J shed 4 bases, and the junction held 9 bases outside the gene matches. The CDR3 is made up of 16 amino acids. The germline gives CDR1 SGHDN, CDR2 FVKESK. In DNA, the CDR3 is TGTGCCAGCAGCTCACCCGGGACAGGGAGGTACAATGAGCAGTTCTTC. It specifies CASSSPGTGRYNEQFF. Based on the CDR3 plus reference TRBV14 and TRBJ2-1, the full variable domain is EAGVTQFPSHSVIEKGQTVTLRCDPISGHDNLYWYRRVMGKEIKFLLHFVKESKQDESGMPNNRFLAERTGGTYSTLKVQPAELEDSGVYFCASSSPGTGRYNEQFFGPGTRLTVL.

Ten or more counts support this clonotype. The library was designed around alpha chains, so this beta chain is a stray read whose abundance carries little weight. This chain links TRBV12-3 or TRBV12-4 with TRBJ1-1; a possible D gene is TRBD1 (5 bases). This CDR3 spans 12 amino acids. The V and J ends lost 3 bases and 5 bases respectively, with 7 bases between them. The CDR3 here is CASSLAGTEAFF. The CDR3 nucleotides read TGTGCCAGCAGTTTGGCAGGGACTGAAGCTTTCTTT.

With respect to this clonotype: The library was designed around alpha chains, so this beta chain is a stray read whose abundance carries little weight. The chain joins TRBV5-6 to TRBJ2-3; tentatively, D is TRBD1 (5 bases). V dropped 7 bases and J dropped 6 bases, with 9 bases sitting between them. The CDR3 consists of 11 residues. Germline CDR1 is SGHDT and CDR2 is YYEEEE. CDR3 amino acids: CASEAGDTQYF. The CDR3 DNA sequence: TGTGCCAGCGAGGCAGGGGATACGCAGTATTTT.

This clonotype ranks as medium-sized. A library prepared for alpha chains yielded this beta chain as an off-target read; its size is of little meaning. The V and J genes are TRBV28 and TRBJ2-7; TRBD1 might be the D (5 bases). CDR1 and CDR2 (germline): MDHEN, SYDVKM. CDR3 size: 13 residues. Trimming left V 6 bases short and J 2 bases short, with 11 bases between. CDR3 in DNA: TGTGCCAGCAGGGGGCAGGGAACCTACGAGCAGTACTTC. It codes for CASRGQGTYEQYF.

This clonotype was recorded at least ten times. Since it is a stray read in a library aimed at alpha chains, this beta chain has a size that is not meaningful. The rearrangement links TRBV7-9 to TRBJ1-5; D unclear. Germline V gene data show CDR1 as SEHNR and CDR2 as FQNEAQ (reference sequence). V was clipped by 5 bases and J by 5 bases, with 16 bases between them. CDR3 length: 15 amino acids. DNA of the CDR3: TGTGCCAGCAGCATTACTCAGGCCGGGGATCAGCCCCAGCATTTT. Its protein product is CASSITQAGDQPQHF.

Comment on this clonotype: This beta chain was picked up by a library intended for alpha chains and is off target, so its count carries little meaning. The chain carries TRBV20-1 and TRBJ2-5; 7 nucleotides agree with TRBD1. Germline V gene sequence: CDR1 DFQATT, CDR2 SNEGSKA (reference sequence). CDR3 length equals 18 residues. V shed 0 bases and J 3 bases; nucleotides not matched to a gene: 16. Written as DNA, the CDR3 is TGCAGTGCTAGAGATTGGGGGACAGAGCTGTCCATCAAAGAGACCCAGTACTTC. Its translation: CSARDWGTELSIKETQYF.

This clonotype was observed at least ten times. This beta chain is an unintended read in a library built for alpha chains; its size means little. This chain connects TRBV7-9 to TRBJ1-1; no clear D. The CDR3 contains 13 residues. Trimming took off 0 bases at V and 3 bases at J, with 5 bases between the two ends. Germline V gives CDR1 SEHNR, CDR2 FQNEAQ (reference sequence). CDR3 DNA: TGTGCCAGCAGCTTAGCGTGGGACACTGAAGCTTTCTTT. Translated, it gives CASSLAWDTEAFF.

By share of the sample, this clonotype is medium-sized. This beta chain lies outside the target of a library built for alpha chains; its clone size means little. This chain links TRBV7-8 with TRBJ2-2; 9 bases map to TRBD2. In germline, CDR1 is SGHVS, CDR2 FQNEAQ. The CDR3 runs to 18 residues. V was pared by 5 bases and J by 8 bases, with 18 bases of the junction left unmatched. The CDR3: CASSLLSGTSSSRGELFF. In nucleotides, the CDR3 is TGTGCCAGCAGCCTATTGTCCGGGACTAGCTCCAGCAGGGGGGAGCTGTTTTTT.

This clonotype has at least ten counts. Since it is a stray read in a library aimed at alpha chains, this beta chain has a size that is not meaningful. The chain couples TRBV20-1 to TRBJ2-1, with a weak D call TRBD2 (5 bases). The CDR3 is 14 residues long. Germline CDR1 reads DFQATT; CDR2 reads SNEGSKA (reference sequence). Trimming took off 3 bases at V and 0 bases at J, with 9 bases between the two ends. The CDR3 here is CSARKRSSYNEQFF. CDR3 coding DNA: TGCAGTGCTAGGAAGCGGAGCTCCTACAATGAGCAGTTCTTC.

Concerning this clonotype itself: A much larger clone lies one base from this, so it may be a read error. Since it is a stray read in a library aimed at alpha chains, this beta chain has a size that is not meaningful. The CDR3 sequence: CASSWGGRSGNIIYF. The CDR3 DNA is TGTGCCAGCAGTTGGGGCGGACGCTCTGGAAACATCATATATTTT. The rearrangement links TRBV28 to TRBJ1-3; the D gene is possibly TRBD1 (5 bases). CDR3 length equals 15 residues. The germline gives CDR1 MDHEN, CDR2 SYDVKM. The complete variable domain, with remaining parts taken from reference TRBV28 and TRBJ1-3, reads DVKVTQSSRYLVKRTGEKVFLECVQDMDHENMFWYRQDPGLGLRLIYFSYDVKMKEKGDIPEGYSVSREKKERFSLILESASTNQTSMYLCASSWGGRSGNIIYFGEGSWLTVV.

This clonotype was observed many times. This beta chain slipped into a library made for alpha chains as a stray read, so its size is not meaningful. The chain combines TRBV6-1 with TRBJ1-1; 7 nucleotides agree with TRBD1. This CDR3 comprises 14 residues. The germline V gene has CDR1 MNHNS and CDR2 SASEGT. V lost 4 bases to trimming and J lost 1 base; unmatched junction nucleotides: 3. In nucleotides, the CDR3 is TGTGCCAGCAGTGTGGGACAGCCGAACACTGAAGCTTTCTTT. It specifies CASSVGQPNTEAFF.

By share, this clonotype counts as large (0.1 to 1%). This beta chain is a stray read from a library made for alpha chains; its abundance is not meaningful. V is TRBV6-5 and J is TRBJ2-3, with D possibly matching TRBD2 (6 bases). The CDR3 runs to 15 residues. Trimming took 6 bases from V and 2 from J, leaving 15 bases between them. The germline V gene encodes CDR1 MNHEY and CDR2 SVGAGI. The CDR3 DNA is TGTGCCAGCAGGCCGGGACTCCAGGCCACAGATACGCAGTATTTT. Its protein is CASRPGLQATDTQYF.

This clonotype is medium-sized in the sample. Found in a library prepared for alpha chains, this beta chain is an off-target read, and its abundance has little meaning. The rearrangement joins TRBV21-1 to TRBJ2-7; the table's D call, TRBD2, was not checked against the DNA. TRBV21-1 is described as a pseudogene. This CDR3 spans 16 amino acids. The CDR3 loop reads CASSKEEQPEGYEQYF. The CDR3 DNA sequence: TGTGCCAGCAGCAAAGAGGAACAGCCAGAGGGCTACGAGCAGTACTTC.

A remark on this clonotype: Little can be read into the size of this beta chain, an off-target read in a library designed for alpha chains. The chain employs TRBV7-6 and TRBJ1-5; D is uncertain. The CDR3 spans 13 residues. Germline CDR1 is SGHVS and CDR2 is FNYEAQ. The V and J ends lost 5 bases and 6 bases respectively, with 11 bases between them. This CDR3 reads CASSLEVGQPQHF. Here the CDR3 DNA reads TGTGCCAGCAGCCTAGAGGTGGGTCAGCCCCAGCATTTT.

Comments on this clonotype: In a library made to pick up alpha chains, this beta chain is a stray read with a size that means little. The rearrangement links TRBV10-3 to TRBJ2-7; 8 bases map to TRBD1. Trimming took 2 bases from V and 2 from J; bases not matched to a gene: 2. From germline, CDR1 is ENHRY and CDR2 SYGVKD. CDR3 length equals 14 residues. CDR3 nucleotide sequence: TGTGCCATCAGTGAGACAGGGGGGCCCTACGAGCAGTACTTC. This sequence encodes CAISETGGPYEQYF.

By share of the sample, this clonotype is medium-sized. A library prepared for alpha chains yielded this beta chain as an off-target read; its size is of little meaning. In nucleotides, the CDR3 is TGCAGTGCAAGGGGGCCCTACACCGGGGAGCTGTTTTTT. Its protein is CSARGPYTGELFF. The J gene is TRBJ2-2, the V gene TRBV20-1, with 7 bases aligning to TRBD1. The CDR3 has 13 amino acids. Germline CDR1 is DFQATT and CDR2 is SNEGSKA (reference sequence). Trimming cost V 6 bases and J 3 bases; bases outside gene matches: 4.

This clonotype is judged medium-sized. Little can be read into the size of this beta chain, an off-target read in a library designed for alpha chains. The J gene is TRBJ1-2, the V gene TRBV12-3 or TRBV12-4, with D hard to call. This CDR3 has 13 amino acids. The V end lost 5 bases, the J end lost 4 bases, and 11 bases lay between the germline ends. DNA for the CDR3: TGTGCCAGCAGTAGCGGTCCACTCTATGGCTACACCTTC. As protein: CASSSGPLYGYTF.

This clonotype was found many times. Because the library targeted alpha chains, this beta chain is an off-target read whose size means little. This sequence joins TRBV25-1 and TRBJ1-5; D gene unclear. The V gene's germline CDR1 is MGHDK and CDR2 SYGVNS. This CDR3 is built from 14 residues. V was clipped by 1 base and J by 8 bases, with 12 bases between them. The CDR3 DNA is TGTGCCAGCAGTGAATTGGAGACGAAAAAGCCCCAGCATTTT. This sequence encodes CASSELETKKPQHF.

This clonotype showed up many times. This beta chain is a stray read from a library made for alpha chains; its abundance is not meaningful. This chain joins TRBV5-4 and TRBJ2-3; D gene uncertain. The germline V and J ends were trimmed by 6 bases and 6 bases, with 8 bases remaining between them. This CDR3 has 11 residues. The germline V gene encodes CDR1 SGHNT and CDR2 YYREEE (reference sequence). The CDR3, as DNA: TGTGCCAGCATCAAGGCCGATACGCAGTATTTT. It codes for CASIKADTQYF.

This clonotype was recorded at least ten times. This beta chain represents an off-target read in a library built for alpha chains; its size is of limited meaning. CDR3 DNA sequence: TGTGCCAGCAGCTCATCTGGGGGGGAGTACCAAGAGACCCAGTACTTC. Translating it yields CASSSSGGEYQETQYF. This chain joins TRBV9 and TRBJ2-5; 7 bases map to TRBD2. V shed 4 bases, J shed 0 bases, and the junction held 9 bases outside the gene matches. The CDR3 is made up of 16 amino acids. Germline V gene sequence: CDR1 SGDLS, CDR2 YYNGEE.

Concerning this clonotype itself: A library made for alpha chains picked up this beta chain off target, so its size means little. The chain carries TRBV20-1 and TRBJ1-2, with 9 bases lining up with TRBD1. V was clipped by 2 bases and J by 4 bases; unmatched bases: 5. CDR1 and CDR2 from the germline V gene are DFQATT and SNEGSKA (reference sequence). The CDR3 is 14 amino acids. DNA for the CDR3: TGCAGTGCTAGAACCGGACAGGGGACCTATGGCTACACCTTC. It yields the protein CSARTGQGTYGYTF.

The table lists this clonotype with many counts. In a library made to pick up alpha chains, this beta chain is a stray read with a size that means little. The CDR3 sequence is CSAGGQGGQPQHF. CDR3 DNA: TGCAGTGCAGGAGGGCAGGGCGGGCAGCCCCAGCATTTT. The chain uses TRBV20-1 and TRBJ1-5; TRBD1 might be the D (5 bases). The CDR3 spans 13 residues. Germline values: CDR1 DFQATT, CDR2 SNEGSKA (reference sequence). Trimming shortened V by 6 bases and J by 7 bases, and 16 bases separated the two germline ends.

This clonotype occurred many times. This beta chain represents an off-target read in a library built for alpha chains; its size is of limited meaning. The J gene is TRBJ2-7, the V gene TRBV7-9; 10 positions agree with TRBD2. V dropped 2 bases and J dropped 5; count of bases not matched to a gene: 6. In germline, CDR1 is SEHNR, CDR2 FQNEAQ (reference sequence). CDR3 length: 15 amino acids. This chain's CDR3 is CASSLPAGGPHEQYF. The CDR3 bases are TGTGCCAGCAGCTTACCAGCGGGAGGGCCCCACGAGCAGTACTTC.

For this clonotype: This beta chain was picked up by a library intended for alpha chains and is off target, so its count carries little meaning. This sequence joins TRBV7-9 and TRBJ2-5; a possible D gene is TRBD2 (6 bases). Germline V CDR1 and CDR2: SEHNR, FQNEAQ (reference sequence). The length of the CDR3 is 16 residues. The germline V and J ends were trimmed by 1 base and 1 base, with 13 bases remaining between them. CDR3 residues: CASSLVIGRIQETQYF. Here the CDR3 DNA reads TGTGCCAGCAGCTTAGTCATCGGGAGAATCCAAGAGACCCAGTACTTC.

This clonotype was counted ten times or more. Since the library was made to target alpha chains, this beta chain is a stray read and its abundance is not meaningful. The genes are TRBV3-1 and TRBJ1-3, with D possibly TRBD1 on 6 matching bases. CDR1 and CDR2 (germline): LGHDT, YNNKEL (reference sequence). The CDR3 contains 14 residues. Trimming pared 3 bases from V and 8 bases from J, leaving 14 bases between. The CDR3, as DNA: TGTGCCAGCAGCCACTGGACAGTTTCAGACACCATATATTTT. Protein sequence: CASSHWTVSDTIYF.

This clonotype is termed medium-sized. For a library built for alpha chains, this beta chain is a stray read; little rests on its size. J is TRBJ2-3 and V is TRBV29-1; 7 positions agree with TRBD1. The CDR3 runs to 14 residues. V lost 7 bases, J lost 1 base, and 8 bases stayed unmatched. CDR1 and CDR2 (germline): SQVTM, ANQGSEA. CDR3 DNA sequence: TGCAGCGCTCGACAGGGTAGCGGCACAGATACGCAGTATTTT. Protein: CSARQGSGTDTQYF.

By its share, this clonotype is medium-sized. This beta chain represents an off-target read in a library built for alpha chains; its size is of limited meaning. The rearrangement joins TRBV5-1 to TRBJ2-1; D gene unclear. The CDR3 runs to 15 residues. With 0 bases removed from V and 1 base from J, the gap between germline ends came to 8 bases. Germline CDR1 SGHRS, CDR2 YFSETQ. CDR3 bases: TGCGCCAGCAGCTTGGCCCTGGGGTCCTACAATGAGCAGTTCTTC. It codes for CASSLALGSYNEQFF.

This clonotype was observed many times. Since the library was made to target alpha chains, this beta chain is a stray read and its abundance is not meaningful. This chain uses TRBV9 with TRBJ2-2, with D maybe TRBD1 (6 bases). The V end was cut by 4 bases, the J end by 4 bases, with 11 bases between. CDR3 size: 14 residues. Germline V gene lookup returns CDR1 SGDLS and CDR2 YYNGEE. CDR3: CASSPHRATGELFF. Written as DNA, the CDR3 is TGTGCCAGCAGCCCCCACAGGGCCACCGGGGAGCTGTTTTTT.

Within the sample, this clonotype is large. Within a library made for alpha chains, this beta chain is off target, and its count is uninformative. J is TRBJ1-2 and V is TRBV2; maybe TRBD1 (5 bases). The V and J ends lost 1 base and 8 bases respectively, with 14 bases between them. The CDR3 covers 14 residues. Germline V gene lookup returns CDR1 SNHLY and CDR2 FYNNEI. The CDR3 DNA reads TGTGCCAGCAGTGAAGGGGGGAGTGGGTTGGGCTACACCTTC. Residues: CASSEGGSGLGYTF.